The T cell receptor beta chain under discussion was sequenced for a study of a mutant IDH1 vaccine in newly diagnosed glioma. The wider study: Following radiotherapy alone, or alongside temozolomide cycles, vaccination was started after an interval of 4-6 weeks. Most patients had radiochemotherapy with temozolomide before enrollment; others had one alone.

Time point specified: week 47, end of study. Doses comprised 300 ug of mutant IDH1 20-mer peptide each, plus topical imiquimod. Diagnosis in the donors showed new WHO grade 3 or 4 astrocytomas that were IDH1-mutant and ATRX-lost. To note about this clone: What it binds is unknown.

The table came from immunoSEQ multiplex PCR; TCRdb's copy has only in-frame clones and leaves some out. The sample includes about 94,000 clones, over 85% of them seen just once. The V gene lost 5 bases and the J gene lost 2 bases, with 15 bases spanning the gap. From germline, CDR1 is SGHVS and CDR2 FQNEAQ. This CDR3 has 15 residues. The genes are TRBV7-8 and TRBJ2-5; perhaps TRBD2 as D (5 bases). Sequenced here: PBMCs, sampled from a glioma patient whose treatment included an IDH1 peptide vaccine. The source of this sequence is a woman aged 45-59 years with glioma. CDR3 in amino acids: CASSPNEGRQETQYF. In DNA form, the CDR3 reads TGTGCCAGCAGCCCGAATGAGGGTCGGCAAGAGACCCAGTACTTC.